This note documents a single T cell receptor beta chain sequence. The record originates from a study of control samples from healthy donors and cancer patients. Sequenced by immunoSEQ multiplex PCR; TCRdb stores in-frame clones only, minus some. Among 10,000 to 15,000 clones listed, 70% to 90% were seen once. Sequences were obtained from formalin-fixed, paraffin-embedded tissue. This TCR was sampled from a male donor with melanoma.

The DNA for the CDR3 is TGTGCCAGCAAACGGGACAGTCGAAACACCGGGGAGCTGTTTTTT. Translating it yields CASKRDSRNTGELFF. The chain links TRBV7-3 to TRBJ2-2; TRBD1 agrees at 7 bases. V shed 7 bases and J 2 bases; nucleotides not matched to a gene: 7. In germline, CDR1 is SGHTA, CDR2 FQGTGA. This CDR3 region has 15 residues.